This T cell receptor beta chain was obtained from a study of CD8 T cells in ankylosing spondylitis (TCRdb year 2017). About the investigation overall: To find TCR variants linked to disease, the study profiled T cell receptor beta repertoires in ankylosing spondylitis patients and healthy donors. The full study cohort was made up of about 25 ankylosing spondylitis patients and roughly 100 healthy donors. Samples of peripheral blood were taken, and for ankylosing spondylitis patients, synovial fluid was collected as well. What the study reported, not specific to this receptor: In peripheral blood, the disease-linked clones were found at relatively low frequencies and had a CD8+ phenotype. According to the report, matched synovial fluid samples from ankylosing spondylitis patients were significantly enriched for the disease-linked clones. Blood from ankylosing spondylitis patients appeared to be characterized by a TCR beta motif made up of fewer than ten highly homologous amino acid variants. Some TCR beta motif variants had previously been reported in synovial fluid and blood of reactive arthritis patients, which suggested common disease-initiation mechanisms.

Ten or more counts support this clonotype. The clone's antigen remains unknown. No quality values exist for individual bases; no much larger clone is one base distant. Sequencing was performed on an Illumina HiSeq 2500. TCR beta libraries were prepared by quantitative 5'-RACE with molecular barcodes. As for how the authors treated the data: Disease-linked TCR variants were identified with a new computational method built on a probabilistic model of VDJ rearrangement. TCRdb cleaned the public reads at Q25 with fastp, built clones with MiXCR and kept in-frame beta chains. Entries that share a CDR3 protein sequence are merged under the most common genes and DNA. These V and J calls originate from TCRdb's pipeline instead of the authors' own analysis. This sample lists more than 7,500 distinct CDR3 sequences; around 4% were detected once. The top ten clones comprise about 9.4% of the sample. Sequencing was done on a sample of blood, either unsorted or a sorted T cell fraction (not recorded which). This sequence was found in a female donor with ankylosing spondylitis or in good health (not recorded which).

The encoded CDR3 is CASSVGDRDTEAFF. The DNA sequence follows: TGTGCCAGCAGCGTAGGGGACCGCGACACTGAAGCTTTCTTT. The chain uses TRBV9 and TRBJ1-1; TRBD1 is perhaps the D gene, given 5 matching bases. The CDR3 covers 14 residues, taking in both the cysteine and the phenylalanine. The entry retains the CDR3 DNA only, 42 bases that are in frame from base 1. The germline V gene yields SGDLS for CDR1 and YYNGEE for CDR2. V and J are truncated by 0 bases and 3 bases respectively, leaving an intervening sequence of 9 bases.